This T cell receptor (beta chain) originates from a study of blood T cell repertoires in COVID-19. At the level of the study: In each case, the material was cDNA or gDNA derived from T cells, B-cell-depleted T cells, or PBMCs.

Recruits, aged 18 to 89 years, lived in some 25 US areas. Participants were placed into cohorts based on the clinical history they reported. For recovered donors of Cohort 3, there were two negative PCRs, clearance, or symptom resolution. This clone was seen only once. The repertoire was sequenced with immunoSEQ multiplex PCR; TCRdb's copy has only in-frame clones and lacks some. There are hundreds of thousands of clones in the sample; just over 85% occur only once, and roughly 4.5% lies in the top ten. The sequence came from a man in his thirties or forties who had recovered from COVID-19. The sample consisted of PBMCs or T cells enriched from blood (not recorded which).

CDR3 sequence: CASSALQGALNTEAFF. The CDR3 DNA sequence: TGTGCCAGCAGCGCCCTTCAGGGGGCCCTGAACACTGAAGCTTTCTTT. The rearrangement joins TRBV28 to TRBJ1-1; TRBD1 aligns across 8 bases. CDR3 size: 16 residues. After removal of 6 bases from V and 0 bases from J, the junction contained 9 bases not matched to a gene. Germline values: CDR1 MDHEN, CDR2 SYDVKM.